Listed below are T cell receptor beta chains from one sample, sequenced in a study of shared clonotypes between healthy human individuals. Clones were sequenced by immunoSEQ multiplex PCR, and TCRdb holds only the in-frame ones, with some missing. The sample carries 2 million to 2.5 million clones, 85% to 95% recorded once. Sequencing used naive CD4+ T cells from PBMCs. Every receptor here comes from a man aged 18-30 years in good health. Some clones in this sample may be carry-over from other donors' samples. The CDR3 runs from the conserved cysteine through the conserved F or W. D genes are given only for firm matches. Clone size is not always given. Where it is, it says once, few, many or a class for expanded clones.

V: TRBV7-2
J: TRBJ2-1
size: NA
D: TRBD1
CDR3: CASSFTTGPYNEQFF
DNA: TGTGCCAGCAGTTTTACGACAGGGCCGTACAATGAGCAGTTCTTC

V: TRBV11-2
J: TRBJ2-1
size: NA
D: TRBD2
CDR3: CASSLDGTSGRGKYNEQFF
DNA: TGTGCCAGCAGCTTAGATGGGACTAGCGGGAGGGGTAAATACAATGAGCAGTTCTTC

V: TRBV30
J: TRBJ2-5
size: NA
D: TRBD1
CDR3: CAWSPGQQETQYF
DNA: TGTGCCTGGAGTCCGGGACAGCAAGAGACCCAGTACTTC

V: TRBV28
J: TRBJ1-1
size: NA
D: NA
CDR3: CASSHQGDTEAFF
DNA: TGTGCCAGCAGTCATCAGGGAGACACTGAAGCTTTCTTT

V: TRBV5-1
J: TRBJ2-7
size: NA
D: NA
CDR3: CASSLGLGRPSYEQYF
DNA: TGCGCCAGCAGCTTGGGTTTGGGCAGGCCCTCCTACGAGCAGTACTTC

V: TRBV6-1
J: TRBJ2-3
size: NA
D: TRBD2
CDR3: CASSGVQGLAVSDTQYF
DNA: TGTGCCAGCAGTGGAGTCCAGGGACTAGCGGTTTCAGATACGCAGTATTTT

V: TRBV27
J: TRBJ1-2
size: NA
D: NA
CDR3: CASSLWGGGGYGYTF
DNA: TGTGCCAGCAGTTTATGGGGCGGAGGGGGCTATGGCTACACCTTC

V: TRBV6-6
J: TRBJ1-1
size: NA
D: NA
CDR3: CASMNPGTEAFF
DNA: TGTGCCAGCATGAACCCTGGAACTGAAGCTTTCTTT

V: TRBV18
J: TRBJ2-7
size: NA
D: NA
CDR3: CASSPGRAPYEQYF
DNA: TGTGCCAGCTCACCAGGGCGGGCCCCCTACGAGCAGTACTTC

V: TRBV7-2
J: TRBJ2-5
size: NA
D: NA
CDR3: CASSLGLGFQETQYF
DNA: TGTGCCAGCAGCTTAGGTCTCGGCTTCCAAGAGACCCAGTACTTC

V: TRBV5-6
J: TRBJ1-2
size: NA
D: TRBD1
CDR3: CASSSRTGGMDGYTF
DNA: TGTGCCAGCAGCTCCAGGACAGGGGGAATGGATGGCTACACCTTC

V: TRBV5-1
J: TRBJ2-2
size: once
D: NA
CDR3: CASSGVDRNTGELFF
DNA: TGCGCCAGCAGCGGGGTGGATAGGAACACCGGGGAGCTGTTTTTT

V: TRBV7-2
J: TRBJ2-3
size: NA
D: NA
CDR3: CASSLAGGPRDTQYF
DNA: TGTGCCAGCAGCTTAGCGGGCGGTCCCCGGGATACGCAGTATTTT

V: TRBV21-1
J: TRBJ1-5
size: NA
D: NA
CDR3: CASSAIEGPQHF
DNA: TGTGCCAGCAGCGCCATCGAAGGGCCCCAGCATTTT

V: TRBV7-8
J: TRBJ1-4
size: NA
D: TRBD1
CDR3: CASIIRDRGREKLFF
DNA: TGTGCCAGCATAATCCGGGACAGGGGGAGGGAAAAACTGTTTTTT

V: TRBV4-3
J: TRBJ2-1
size: NA
D: TRBD2
CDR3: CASSQDLAGLAGYNEQFF
DNA: TGCGCCAGCAGCCAAGATCTGGCGGGACTAGCGGGATACAATGAGCAGTTCTTC

V: TRBV10-1
J: TRBJ2-7
size: NA
D: NA
CDR3: CASSLGLLFYEQYF
DNA: TGCGCCAGCAGCCTGGGACTTCTCTTTTACGAGCAGTACTTC

V: TRBV28
J: TRBJ2-1
size: NA
D: NA
CDR3: CASSSPDPRTTYNEQFF
DNA: TGTGCCAGCAGTTCACCGGACCCGCGGACTACCTACAATGAGCAGTTCTTC

V: TRBV28
J: TRBJ2-7
size: NA
D: NA
CDR3: CASSSDDRGQYF
DNA: TGTGCCAGCAGTTCGGATGATCGCGGGCAGTACTTC

V: TRBV11-2
J: TRBJ1-1
size: NA
D: NA
CDR3: CASSNHMNTEAFF
DNA: TGTGCCAGCAGCAACCACATGAACACTGAAGCTTTCTTT

V: TRBV10-2
J: TRBJ1-2
size: NA
D: TRBD1
CDR3: CASSESRPRGSYGYTF
DNA: TGCGCCAGCAGTGAGTCCCGGCCCAGGGGGAGCTATGGCTACACCTTC

V: TRBV9
J: TRBJ2-2
size: NA
D: NA
CDR3: CASSRDPLNTGELFF
DNA: TGTGCCAGCTCCCGGGACCCCTTGAACACCGGGGAGCTGTTTTTT

V: TRBV5-5
J: TRBJ2-7
size: NA
D: NA
CDR3: CASSPDREGEQYF
DNA: TGTGCCAGCAGCCCCGACAGGGAGGGCGAGCAGTACTTC

V: TRBV7-2
J: TRBJ2-3
size: NA
D: NA
CDR3: CASSLVPQDRTDTQYF
DNA: TGTGCCAGCAGCTTAGTACCACAGGACCGCACAGATACGCAGTATTTT

V: TRBV25-1
J: TRBJ1-4
size: NA
D: TRBD1
CDR3: CASSGQGSVGKLFF
DNA: TGTGCCAGCAGTGGACAGGGGTCCGTTGGAAAACTGTTTTTT

V: TRBV6-4
J: TRBJ2-2
size: NA
D: NA
CDR3: CASSETPNTGELFF
DNA: TGTGCCAGCAGTGAGACTCCCAACACCGGGGAGCTGTTTTTT

V: TRBV2
J: TRBJ1-5
size: NA
D: NA
CDR3: CASSTNTNQPQHF
DNA: TGTGCCAGCAGTACGAATACAAATCAGCCCCAGCATTTT

V: TRBV19
J: TRBJ2-3
size: NA
D: NA
CDR3: CASSLTWDTQYF
DNA: TGTGCCAGTAGCCTGACTTGGGATACGCAGTATTTT

V: TRBV9
J: TRBJ1-2
size: NA
D: NA
CDR3: CASSDLVGGYTF
DNA: TGTGCCAGCAGCGACCTCGTAGGTGGCTACACCTTC

V: TRBV25-1
J: TRBJ2-2
size: NA
D: NA
CDR3: CASKTGIETGELFF
DNA: TGTGCCAGCAAAACCGGGATAGAAACCGGGGAGCTGTTTTTT

V: TRBV27
J: TRBJ2-2
size: once
D: NA
CDR3: CASSLGWISGELFF
DNA: TGTGCCAGCAGTTTGGGGTGGATCTCCGGGGAGCTGTTTTTT

V: TRBV6-9
J: TRBJ2-1
size: NA
D: TRBD2
CDR3: CASSSYGTSGNNEQFF
DNA: TGTGCCAGCAGTTCTTACGGGACTAGCGGAAACAATGAGCAGTTCTTC

V: TRBV6-5
J: TRBJ1-1
size: NA
D: NA
CDR3: CASSSDGVNTEAFF
DNA: TGTGCCAGCAGCTCCGACGGGGTGAACACTGAAGCTTTCTTT

V: TRBV6-6
J: TRBJ2-5
size: NA
D: NA
CDR3: CASNLGGSQETQYF
DNA: TGTGCCAGCAACCTCGGGGGCTCACAAGAGACCCAGTACTTC

V: TRBV29-1
J: TRBJ1-2
size: NA
D: NA
CDR3: CSDGYGYTF
DNA: TGCAGCGACGGCTATGGCTACACCTTC

V: TRBV15
J: TRBJ2-7
size: NA
D: NA
CDR3: CATSRGRVGYEQYF
DNA: TGTGCCACCAGCAGAGGGAGGGTGGGTTACGAGCAGTACTTC

V: TRBV12-5
J: TRBJ2-3
size: once
D: NA
CDR3: CASGYADTQYF
DNA: TGTGCTAGTGGTTACGCAGATACGCAGTATTTT

V: TRBV28
J: TRBJ2-6
size: NA
D: TRBD1
CDR3: CASTIDRATSGANVLTF
DNA: TGTGCCAGCACCATTGACAGGGCCACCTCTGGGGCCAACGTCCTGACTTTC

V: TRBV5-6
J: TRBJ1-5
size: NA
D: TRBD1
CDR3: CASSPPRTSPSRGSQPQHF
DNA: TGTGCCAGCAGCCCACCCCGGACAAGTCCTAGCAGGGGGAGTCAGCCCCAGCATTTT

V: TRBV7-8
J: TRBJ2-3
size: NA
D: TRBD2
CDR3: CASSAGLAGVSDTQYF
DNA: TGTGCCAGCAGCGCCGGACTAGCGGGAGTTTCAGATACGCAGTATTTT

V: TRBV4-1
J: TRBJ2-2
size: NA
D: NA
CDR3: CASSQWELIVGTGELFF
DNA: TGCGCCAGCAGCCAGTGGGAGCTTATCGTAGGGACCGGGGAGCTGTTTTTT

V: TRBV5-1
J: TRBJ1-5
size: NA
D: NA
CDR3: CASSAGHQVGQPQHF
DNA: TGCGCCAGCAGCGCGGGACATCAGGTAGGGCAGCCCCAGCATTTT

V: TRBV6-6
J: TRBJ2-5
size: once
D: TRBD2
CDR3: CASRIAGEVLETQYF
DNA: TGTGCCAGCAGAATAGCGGGAGAGGTTTTGGAGACCCAGTACTTC

V: TRBV19
J: TRBJ1-1
size: NA
D: NA
CDR3: CASTAMGANTEAFF
DNA: TGTGCCAGTACCGCTATGGGGGCGAACACTGAAGCTTTCTTT

V: TRBV7-6
J: TRBJ2-5
size: NA
D: NA
CDR3: CASSPLPGEEWTQYF
DNA: TGTGCCAGCAGTCCATTACCGGGAGAGGAGTGGACCCAGTACTTC

V: TRBV19
J: TRBJ1-2
size: NA
D: NA
CDR3: CASSIDLEGTYGYTF
DNA: TGTGCCAGTAGTATAGATCTGGAAGGGACCTATGGCTACACCTTC

V: TRBV7-8
J: TRBJ2-1
size: once
D: NA
CDR3: CASRGEFNEQFF
DNA: TGTGCCAGCAGGGGTGAGTTCAATGAGCAGTTCTTC

V: TRBV2
J: TRBJ1-3
size: NA
D: TRBD1
CDR3: CASSPDRGSGNTIYF
DNA: TGTGCCAGCAGTCCGGACAGGGGCTCTGGAAACACCATATATTTT

V: TRBV18
J: TRBJ1-4
size: once
D: NA
CDR3: CASSPPSRGDEKLFF
DNA: TGTGCCAGCTCACCACCGTCCAGGGGAGATGAAAAACTGTTTTTT

V: TRBV28
J: TRBJ2-7
size: NA
D: TRBD1
CDR3: CASSRQGLDEQYF
DNA: TGTGCCAGCAGCCGACAGGGATTGGACGAGCAGTACTTC

V: TRBV7-2
J: TRBJ2-7
size: NA
D: NA
CDR3: CASSLFEGNEQYF
DNA: TGTGCCAGCAGCTTATTTGAGGGTAACGAGCAGTACTTC